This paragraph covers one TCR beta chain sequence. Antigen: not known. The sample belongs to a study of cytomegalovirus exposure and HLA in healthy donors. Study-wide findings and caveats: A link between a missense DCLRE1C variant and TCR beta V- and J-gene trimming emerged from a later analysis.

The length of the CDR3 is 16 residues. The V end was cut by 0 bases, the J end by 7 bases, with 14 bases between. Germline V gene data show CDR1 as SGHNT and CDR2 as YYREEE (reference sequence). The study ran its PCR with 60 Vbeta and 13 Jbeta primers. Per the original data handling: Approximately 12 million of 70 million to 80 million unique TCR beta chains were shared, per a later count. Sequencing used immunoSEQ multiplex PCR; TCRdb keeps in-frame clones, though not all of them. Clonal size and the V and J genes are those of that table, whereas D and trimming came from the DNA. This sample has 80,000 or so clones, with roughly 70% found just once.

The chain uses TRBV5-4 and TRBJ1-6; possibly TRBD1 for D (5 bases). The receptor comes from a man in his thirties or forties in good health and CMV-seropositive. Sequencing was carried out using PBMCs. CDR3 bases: TGTGCCAGCAGCTTGGATTGGGGCGGCAGGAATTCACCCCTCCACTTT. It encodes CASSLDWGGRNSPLHF.